The 30 T cell receptor beta chains reported below all come from one sample, sequenced in a study of blood T cells in healthy people across ages. A sample-barcoded 5' primer and a J-beta primer mix were used in a second PCR of about 7 to 12 cycles. TCRdb processed the 5' RACE reads anew with MiXCR; each CDR3 protein has one entry. The sample includes 800,000 or so distinct CDR3 sequences, 60% to 80% of them seen just once. The sequenced material came from blood. Source of these receptors: a man aged 30 to 45 in good health.

The chain is built from TRBV29-1 and TRBJ2-3; D possibly corresponds to TRBD2 (6 bases). Trimming took off 4 bases at V and 4 bases at J, with 18 bases between the two ends. From germline, CDR1 is SQVTM and CDR2 ANQGSEA. This CDR3 is built from 15 residues. Here the CDR3 DNA reads TGCAGCGTTGCTGGAGGGGCAGTCTCCGCAGATACGCAGTATTTT. Translated: CSVAGGAVSADTQYF.

J is TRBJ1-6 and V is TRBV27, with D uncertain. Germline-derived CDR1 and CDR2 are MNHEY and SMNVEV (reference sequence). V shed 9 bases and J shed 5 bases, with 14 bases lying between them. The length of the CDR3 is 14 residues. This CDR3 is CASSVGRNNSPLHF. DNA of the CDR3: TGTGCCAGTAGTGTTGGCAGAAATAATTCACCCCTCCACTTT.

The chain has TRBV3-1 and TRBJ2-3; a possible D gene is TRBD2 (5 bases). CDR1 and CDR2 from the germline V gene are LGHDT and YNNKEL (reference sequence). With 5 bases removed from V and 5 bases from J, the gap between germline ends came to 14 bases. The CDR3 covers 14 residues. The CDR3 coding sequence is TGTGCCAGCAGCTTCTACTCAGGAGGAGATACGCAGTATTTT. Protein: CASSFYSGGDTQYF.

This clonotype was picked up many times. This sequence may be a read error, since a much larger clone differs from it by one base. The chain is built from TRBV12-3 or TRBV12-4 and TRBJ2-7; D possibly matches TRBD1 or TRBD2 (5 bases each). The CDR3 contains 13 residues. Trimming left V 6 bases short and J 2 bases short, with 11 bases between. CDR3: CASSRDEPYEQYF. DNA of the CDR3: TGTGCCAGCAGCCGGGACGAGCCCTACGAGCAGTACTTC.

This clonotype was counted only a few times. This chain uses TRBV7-2 with TRBJ2-7, with a possible D match to TRBD2 (5 bases). V was clipped by 6 bases and J by 3 bases, with 18 bases between them. Germline assignment: CDR1 SGHTA and CDR2 FQGNSA. The CDR3 runs 15 residues. The DNA for the CDR3 is TGTGCCAGCAGACCTTCACCGGGAAACTACTACGAGCAGTACTTC. Its protein is CASRPSPGNYYEQYF.

This clonotype has only a few counts. The chain uses TRBV5-1 and TRBJ2-1; D unclear. Trimming removed 2 bases at V and 6 bases at J, with 15 bases between. The CDR3 has 15 amino acids. Germline CDR1 is SGHRS and CDR2 is YFSETQ. CDR3: CASSFGFRTINEQFF. CDR3 DNA sequence: TGCGCCAGCAGCTTTGGGTTTCGGACGATCAATGAGCAGTTCTTC.

The genes are TRBV15 and TRBJ2-1; 7 bases agree with TRBD1. CDR1 LNHNV and CDR2 YYDKDF come from the germline V gene (reference sequence). Trimming cost V 0 bases and J 4 bases; bases outside gene matches: 6. The CDR3 is 16 residues long. This chain's CDR3 is CATSRDQGEWYNEQFF. The CDR3 nucleotides are TGTGCCACCAGCAGAGATCAGGGGGAGTGGTACAATGAGCAGTTCTTC.

On this clonotype: Mismatch with germline at one junction end may stem from a read error. This chain joins TRBV11-2 and TRBJ2-1; the D call may be TRBD1 or TRBD2 (5 bases each). The CDR3 consists of 15 residues. Germline lookup yields CDR1 SGHAT and CDR2 FQNNGV. The CDR3 loop is CASSFPGRNYNEQFF. In nucleotides, the CDR3 is TGCGCCAGCAGCTTTCCGGGACGAAACTACAATGAGCAGTTCTTC.

The rearrangement uses TRBV6-2 or TRBV6-3 and TRBJ2-3; 8 bases are shared with TRBD1. CDR3 length: 14 amino acids. V gave up 5 bases and J gave up 4 bases; unmatched junction bases: 5. Germline V lookup: CDR1 MNHEY, CDR2 SVGEGT. Here the CDR3 reads CASSADRVSDTQYF. The CDR3 DNA reads TGTGCCAGCAGTGCGGACAGGGTCTCAGATACGCAGTATTTT.

The chain couples TRBV13 to TRBJ2-4; D perhaps matches TRBD2 (5 bases). The CDR3 is 13 amino acids. CDR1 PRHDT and CDR2 FYEKMQ come from the germline V gene (reference sequence). The V gene lost 5 bases and the J gene lost 8 bases, with 13 bases spanning the gap. The chain's CDR3 is CASSPAWGDIQYF. In DNA, the CDR3 is TGTGCCAGCAGCCCTGCTTGGGGAGACATTCAGTACTTC. Based on the CDR3 plus reference TRBV13 and TRBJ2-4, the full variable domain is AAGVIQSPRHLIKEKRETATLKCYPIPRHDTVYWYQQGPGQDPQFLISFYEKMQSDKGSIPDRFSAQQFSDYHSELNMSSLELGDSALYFCASSPAWGDIQYFGAGTRLSVL.

This clonotype has only one observation. The rearrangement joins TRBV3-1 to TRBJ2-2; D is undetermined. Per germline, CDR1 LGHDT and CDR2 YNNKEL (reference sequence). With 1 base removed from V and 5 bases from J, the gap between germline ends came to 2 bases. The length of the CDR3 is 12 residues. CDR3 amino acids: CASSQVTGELFF. The CDR3 DNA sequence: TGTGCCAGCAGCCAAGTAACCGGGGAGCTGTTTTTT.

This rearrangement joins TRBV28 to TRBJ2-5, with 7 bases identical to TRBD2. In germline, CDR1 is MDHEN, CDR2 SYDVKM. This CDR3 has 15 amino acids. Trimming took 5 bases from V and 4 from J; bases not matched to a gene: 10. The CDR3 DNA reads as TGTGCCAGCAGTCAGGTTGGGGGGGGTGTAGAGACCCAGTACTTC. Protein product: CASSQVGGGVETQYF. Supplemented by reference TRBV28 and TRBJ2-5, the full variable domain reads DVKVTQSSRYLVKRTGEKVFLECVQDMDHENMFWYRQDPGLGLRLIYFSYDVKMKEKGDIPEGYSVSREKKERFSLILESASTNQTSMYLCASSQVGGGVETQYFGPGTRLLVL.

Only a few counts were recorded for this clonotype. The V call is TRBV15, the J call TRBJ2-3, with 9 bases aligning to TRBD2. Looked up from germline, CDR1 is LNHNV and CDR2 is YYDKDF (reference sequence). The CDR3 runs 15 residues. The J segment lost 6 bases and the V segment lost 2 bases, leaving 6 bases of the junction unmatched. The CDR3 DNA follows: TGTGCCACCAGCAGACCCGGGACTAGCTCTGATACGCAGTATTTT. The encoded protein is CATSRPGTSSDTQYF.

The chain carries TRBV29-1 and TRBJ2-4; no reliable D call. Germline values: CDR1 SQVTM, CDR2 ANQGSEA. This CDR3 contains 13 residues. V lost 4 bases and J lost 13, with 20 bases in between. This chain's CDR3 is CSVVPGPDGEQYF. CDR3 nucleotides: TGCAGCGTTGTCCCGGGCCCAGATGGAGAGCAGTACTTC.

Only one count was recorded for this clonotype. The chain has TRBV7-9 and TRBJ2-2; 8 bases fit TRBD2. From germline, CDR1 is SEHNR and CDR2 FQNEAQ (reference sequence). The length of the CDR3 is 17 residues. Losses at the gene ends were 5 bases for V and 0 bases for J; bases not matched to a gene: 8. CDR3 bases: TGTGCCAGCAGCCTTACTGGCGGGGGGTCGAACACCGGGGAGCTGTTTTTT. Translated: CASSLTGGGSNTGELFF.

This clonotype was detected a few times. The chain has TRBV4-3 and TRBJ1-2; weak D call: TRBD1 (6 bases). Germline assignment: CDR1 LGHNA and CDR2 YSLEER. CDR3 length: 17 residues. V was pared by 2 bases and J by 1 base, with 17 bases between. The CDR3 bases are TGCGCCAGCAGCCAATCGGGAGCTGGACAGCTTAACTATGGCTACACCTTC. Its translation is CASSQSGAGQLNYGYTF.

The chain carries TRBV4-2 and TRBJ1-1; 11 positions agree with TRBD1. CDR3 length equals 16 residues. Germline CDR1 is LGHNA and CDR2 is YNFKEQ. The junction had 9 bases not matched to a gene; V was cut back by 3 bases and J by 6 bases. The CDR3 loop is CASSQSRTGGAPEAFF. CDR3 bases: TGTGCCAGCAGCCAGTCCCGGACAGGGGGCGCGCCTGAAGCTTTCTTT.

CDR3 amino acids: CSASQTYEQYF. The CDR3 DNA sequence: TGCAGTGCTAGTCAGACCTACGAGCAGTACTTC. V gene TRBV20-1 combines with J gene TRBJ2-4, with D unresolved. The better agreement between TRBJ2-7 and the DNA end casts doubt on the J call. Germline CDR1 reads DFQATT; CDR2 reads SNEGSKA (reference sequence). This CDR3 spans 11 amino acids.

The chain carries TRBV6-2 or TRBV6-3 and TRBJ2-1; no definite D call. The germline CDR1 and CDR2 sequences are MNHEY and SVGEGT. This CDR3 spans 13 amino acids. V lost 5 bases, J lost 4 bases, and 9 bases lay in between. The CDR3 loop is CASSATTYNEQFF. The CDR3 bases are TGTGCCAGCAGTGCAACTACATACAATGAGCAGTTCTTC.

The chain has TRBV20-1 and TRBJ1-6; D may be TRBD1 (5 bases). The germline V gene has CDR1 DFQATT and CDR2 SNEGSKA (reference sequence). The CDR3 is 15 residues long. With 6 bases removed from V and 7 bases from J, the gap between germline ends came to 19 bases. The chain's CDR3 is CSAKGRGGRNSPLHF. The CDR3 bases are TGCAGTGCAAAGGGGCGGGGAGGAAGGAATTCACCCCTCCACTTT.

This chain connects TRBV7-2 to TRBJ2-7, with D possibly matching TRBD2 (6 bases). The CDR3 extends over 16 amino acids. Trimming stripped 1 base from V and 3 bases from J, with 16 bases between. The germline V gene has CDR1 SGHTA and CDR2 FQGNSA. The CDR3 DNA sequence: TGTGCCAGCAGCTTAGACGGGTGGGAGGCCTACTACGAGCAGTACTTC. Translated, it gives CASSLDGWEAYYEQYF.

V gene TRBV29-1 combines with J gene TRBJ2-2, with 7 positions matching TRBD2. The V segment lost 7 bases and the J segment 2 bases; nucleotides outside the gene matches: 7. Germline V gives CDR1 SQVTM, CDR2 ANQGSEA. The CDR3 is 14 residues long. The CDR3, as DNA: TGCAGCGCCTTGGGGACTACTAACACCGGGGAGCTGTTTTTT. It translates to CSALGTTNTGELFF.

This clonotype was observed a handful of times. V is TRBV12-3 or TRBV12-4 and J is TRBJ2-1, with no clear D. There are 14 residues in the CDR3. Trimming took off 1 base at V and 5 bases at J, with 9 bases between the two ends. CDR3 nucleotide sequence: TGTGCCAGCAGTTTAGAAAGGGCGCACAATGAGCAGTTCTTC. Translation gives CASSLERAHNEQFF.

The rearrangement uses TRBV27 and TRBJ1-2, with 8 nucleotides matching TRBD1. The CDR3 is 15 residues long. J was trimmed by 4 bases and V by 0 bases; bases with no gene match: 4. Germline V gene sequence: CDR1 MNHEY, CDR2 SMNVEV (reference sequence). In DNA form, the CDR3 reads TGTGCCAGCAGTTTATCTGGACAGGGATCCTATGGCTACACCTTC. This encodes CASSLSGQGSYGYTF.

The chain joins TRBV20-1 to TRBJ1-2; D perhaps matches TRBD1 (5 bases). The V and J ends lost 4 bases and 4 bases respectively, with 16 bases between them. Germline V CDR1 and CDR2: DFQATT, SNEGSKA (reference sequence). The CDR3 runs to 14 residues. CDR3 loop: CSAILREESYGYTF. In nucleotides, the CDR3 is TGCAGTGCTATCCTCAGGGAGGAGAGCTATGGCTACACCTTC.

The gene calls are TRBV15 and TRBJ2-1; D is undetermined. Trimming stripped 0 bases from V and 0 bases from J, with 9 bases between. This CDR3 spans 16 amino acids. Germline V gene data show CDR1 as LNHNV and CDR2 as YYDKDF (reference sequence). CDR3 amino acids: CATSRELASSYNEQFF. The CDR3 coding sequence is TGTGCCACCAGCAGAGAGCTGGCAAGCTCCTACAATGAGCAGTTCTTC.

The rearrangement links TRBV5-6 to TRBJ2-7; D may be TRBD1 or TRBD2 (5 bases each). The CDR3 spans 17 residues. The germline gives CDR1 SGHDT, CDR2 YYEEEE. Trimming shortened V by 2 bases and J by 2 bases, and 20 bases separated the two germline ends. DNA for the CDR3: TGTGCCAGCAGCTTATTCGCGGCCGGCCGGGGACCCTACGAGCAGTACTTC. It specifies CASSLFAAGRGPYEQYF.

Only one count was recorded for this clonotype. This rearrangement joins TRBV4-1 to TRBJ2-1; TRBD1 or TRBD2 may be the D gene (5 bases each). The ends were cut back, 0 bases at V and 10 bases at J, with 13 bases in the middle. The CDR3 sequence is 14 residues long. From germline, CDR1 is MGHRA and CDR2 YSYEKL. The CDR3 coding sequence is TGCGCCAGCAGCCAAGAGAGGTGGGACGGGGAGCAGTTCTTC. This encodes CASSQERWDGEQFF.

This chain uses TRBV20-1 with TRBJ2-1, with no clear D. Germline CDR1 reads DFQATT; CDR2 reads SNEGSKA (reference sequence). Trimming pared 6 bases from V and 6 bases from J, leaving 12 bases between. The CDR3 consists of 12 residues. For the CDR3, the DNA is TGCAGTGCCCGACGAGTGGGCAATGAGCAGTTCTTC. Protein sequence: CSARRVGNEQFF.

The rearrangement uses TRBV20-1 and TRBJ2-6; 9 positions match TRBD1. This CDR3 comprises 18 residues. V was pared by 6 bases and J by 0 bases, with 12 bases of the junction left unmatched. Germline V gives CDR1 DFQATT, CDR2 SNEGSKA (reference sequence). CDR3 DNA: TGCAGTGCCAGTTATACGACAGGGGGTTCCTCTGGGGCCAACGTCCTGACTTTC. Its translation: CSASYTTGGSSGANVLTF.